This T cell receptor (beta chain) emerged from a study of vaccination and CD4 T cells after COVID-19. Treatment meaning: roughly 11-day PBMC culture with coronavirus spike peptide pools or control peptides (ViraFEST assay). A few counts support this clonotype. What it binds is unknown. Points from the study as a whole: The study found that a median roughly 89% of reactive clones in convalescent patients appeared only post-vaccination. A comparatively limited set of convalescent patients was examined, with no early post-infection timepoints. Convalescent patients' vaccine-specific clones were spike mono-reactive in 304 of 307 cases.

Researchers used the Oncomine TCR Beta short-read assay to sequence DNA from cultured CD4+ T cells. CD4+ T cells were cultured, and genomic DNA was extracted from them. One entry per CDR3 protein results from TCRdb running MiXCR on the PCR reads. Of approximately 7,000 distinct CDR3 sequences listed, about 25% are singletons. This TCR was recovered from a human donor who had recovered from COVID-19. Here the sequenced sample was CD4+ T cells from blood, cultured in vitro, taken after SARS-CoV-2 vaccination.

The CDR3 region has the DNA TGTGCCACCAGCAGAGGTTGGATCGCAGATACGCAGTATTTT. Translation: CATSRGWIADTQYF. This chain connects TRBV15 to TRBJ2-3; no clear D gene. The V and J ends lost 1 base and 4 bases respectively, with 9 bases between them. Germline V gives CDR1 LNHNV, CDR2 YYDKDF (reference sequence). The CDR3 runs to 14 residues.